This T cell receptor beta chain was identified in a study of blood T cell repertoires in COVID-19. Study as a whole: Acute and convalescent COVID-19 specimens originated in the United States, Italy and Spain.

Seattle's cohort entered during active infection and was followed longitudinally. This CDR3 contains 13 residues. Trimming at V came to 3 bases and at J to 6 bases, leaving 2 bases not matched to a gene. CDR1 and CDR2 from the germline V gene are SNHLY and FYNNEI. In the original analysis: Nucleated cell number was recorded as an estimate derived from reference gene primer amplification. The method was immunoSEQ multiplex PCR; TCRdb's version includes in-frame clones alone and lacks a portion of them. V, J and clone size are taken as reported in that table, and D and trimming were inferred from the DNA itself. Among 300,000 to 400,000 clones listed, around nine tenths were seen once.

Input material: peripheral blood. The V and J genes are TRBV2 and TRBJ2-7, with TRBD1 matching 10 bases. The receptor's source is a woman in her 70s with COVID-19, enrolled during active disease. The CDR3 DNA reads TGTGCCAGCAGTGACCGGGACAGGGGCGAGCAGTACTTC. The encoded protein is CASSDRDRGEQYF.